The 20 T cell receptor beta chains reported below all come from one sample, sequenced in a study of vaccination and CD4 T cells after COVID-19. Their antigens are not known. Treatment indicated: roughly 10-day PBMC culture with coronavirus spike peptide pools or control peptides (ViraFEST assay). Researchers used the Oncomine TCR Beta short-read assay to sequence DNA from cultured CD4+ T cells. TCRdb independently ran MiXCR on the PCR reads; one entry per CDR3 protein. This sample carries around 16,000 distinct CDR3 sequences, approximately 54% of them seen once, and the ten largest clones take roughly 10%. The sequencing sample was made of CD4+ T cells from blood, cultured in vitro. The receptors here all came from a human donor who had recovered from COVID-19.

The DNA of the CDR3 is TGTGCCAGCAGCCAAGATCTGGGACAGCTTATGAACACTGAAGCTTTCTTT. Protein sequence: CASSQDLGQLMNTEAFF. The chain carries TRBV4-2 and TRBJ1-1; 7 bases fit TRBD1. The CDR3 totals 17 residues. CDR1 and CDR2 from the germline V gene are LGHNA and YNFKEQ. After removal of 0 bases from V and 0 bases from J, the junction contained 7 bases not matched to a gene.

The chain carries TRBV7-3 and TRBJ1-2; TRBD1 aligns across 10 bases. The CDR3 has 15 amino acids. Trimming at V came to 5 bases and at J to 5 bases, leaving 8 bases not matched to a gene. Germline V gives CDR1 SGHTA, CDR2 FQGTGA. The CDR3: CASSPGQGLWYGYTF. DNA for the CDR3: TGTGCCAGCAGCCCGGGACAGGGGTTATGGTATGGCTACACCTTC.

The V and J genes are TRBV27 and TRBJ2-3, with a tentative D call TRBD2 (5 bases). Germline CDR1 is MNHEY and CDR2 is SMNVEV (reference sequence). The CDR3 loop spans 14 amino acids. The V and J ends lost 0 bases and 4 bases respectively, with 8 bases between them. The DNA of the CDR3 is TGTGCCAGCAGTTTATCCCGGGGTCCAGATACGCAGTATTTT. Protein: CASSLSRGPDTQYF.

This chain joins TRBV19 and TRBJ1-2; no clear D. Germline lookup yields CDR1 LNHDA and CDR2 SQIVND (reference sequence). The length of the CDR3 is 13 residues. With 3 bases removed from V and 8 bases from J, the gap between germline ends came to 13 bases. The CDR3 reads CASSMRWRGGYTF. For the CDR3, the DNA is TGTGCCAGTAGTATGAGGTGGCGCGGAGGCTACACCTTC.

This chain uses TRBV6-2 or TRBV6-3 with TRBJ2-7; the D is unclear. Trimming took off 5 bases at V and 1 base at J, with 3 bases between the two ends. From germline, CDR1 is MNHEY and CDR2 SVGEGT. This CDR3 is 11 amino acids long. CDR3 loop: CASSRSYEQYF. The CDR3 DNA is TGTGCCAGCAGTCGGTCCTACGAGCAGTACTTC.

A few counts support this clonotype. The chain couples TRBV7-9 to TRBJ2-5; weak D call: TRBD2 (5 bases). Trimming stripped 11 bases from V and 1 base from J, with 26 bases between. The CDR3 covers 17 residues. Looked up from germline, CDR1 is SEHNR and CDR2 is FQNEAQ (reference sequence). The CDR3 DNA sequence: TGTGCCTCCCGAAGGTACAGCGGAGTTTTGGTCCAAGAGACCCAGTACTTC. Residues: CASRRYSGVLVQETQYF.

The CDR3 region is CASRAGLDYGYTF. In DNA, the CDR3 is TGTGCCAGCAGAGCAGGGCTCGACTATGGCTACACCTTC. This chain links TRBV6-1 with TRBJ1-2; D is possibly TRBD1 (5 bases). The CDR3 length is 13 residues. Germline-derived CDR1 and CDR2 are MNHNS and SASEGT. Trimming stripped 6 bases from V and 3 bases from J, with 11 bases between.

DNA for the CDR3: TGTGCCATCATAGGACAGGGGGCTTCCAATTTTAATTCACCCCTCCACTTT. Its translation is CAIIGQGASNFNSPLHF. The chain has TRBV6-1 and TRBJ1-6; 11 nucleotides match TRBD1. This CDR3 is 17 amino acids long. CDR1 and CDR2 from the germline V gene are MNHNS and SASEGT. V lost 10 bases to trimming and J lost 6 bases; unmatched junction nucleotides: 14.

This chain links TRBV14 with TRBJ1-2; 7 bases match TRBD1. Germline CDR1 and CDR2: SGHDN and FVKESK. V shed 4 bases, J shed 0 bases, and the junction held 8 bases outside the gene matches. The CDR3 is 16 residues long. CDR3 coding DNA: TGTGCCAGCAGCCCCGGGACAGACCGACCTAACTATGGCTACACCTTC. This translates into CASSPGTDRPNYGYTF.

V usage is TRBV18 and J usage is TRBJ1-1; perhaps TRBD1 as D (5 bases). V was trimmed by 2 bases and J by 6 bases, leaving 16 bases between them. This CDR3 spans 15 amino acids. From germline, CDR1 is KGHSH and CDR2 LQKENI. CDR3 amino acids: CASSPSAGTQPEAFF. The CDR3 DNA is TGTGCCAGCTCACCAAGCGCAGGGACCCAACCTGAAGCTTTCTTT.

The rearrangement uses TRBV6-1 and TRBJ1-5, with D uncertain. Germline V CDR1 and CDR2: MNHNS, SASEGT. V lost 0 bases and J lost 4, with 7 bases in between. The CDR3 has 14 residues. The CDR3 DNA reads TGTGCCAGCAGTGAAGCGAATCAGAATCAGCCCCAGCATTTT. This sequence encodes CASSEANQNQPQHF.

The V call is TRBV11-2, the J call TRBJ1-2, with D perhaps TRBD1 (5 bases). V was cut by 0 bases and J by 8 bases, with 13 bases left in between. This CDR3 has 14 amino acids. Per the germline V gene, CDR1 is SGHAT and CDR2 is FQNNGV. This CDR3 is CASSLEGTVGGYTF. The CDR3 nucleotides read TGTGCCAGCAGCTTAGAAGGGACGGTGGGAGGCTACACCTTC. Looking up the rest from reference TRBV11-2 and TRBJ1-2 gives the full variable domain: EAGVAQSPRYKIIEKRQSVAFWCNPISGHATLYWYQQILGQGPKLLIQFQNNGVVDDSQLPKDRFSAERLKGVDSTLKIQPAKLEDSAVYLCASSLEGTVGGYTFGSGTRLTVV.

This clonotype was found a few times. The chain is built from TRBV20-1 and TRBJ2-7; 7 bases align to TRBD2. With 5 bases clipped from V and 2 bases from J, the junction kept 9 bases outside the gene matches. Germline values: CDR1 DFQATT, CDR2 SNEGSKA (reference sequence). This CDR3 region has 14 residues. The CDR3 DNA reads as TGCAGTGCTCGGCCGTCGGCGGGAGCCTACGAGCAGTACTTC. This sequence encodes CSARPSAGAYEQYF.

The chain employs TRBV7-9 and TRBJ2-5, with unresolved D. In germline, CDR1 is SEHNR, CDR2 FQNEAQ (reference sequence). The CDR3 has 12 residues. Trimming took 6 bases from V and 0 from J, leaving 5 bases between them. The chain's CDR3 is CASSYYQETQYF. In DNA, the CDR3 is TGTGCCAGCAGTTATTACCAAGAGACCCAGTACTTC.

V and J are TRBV20-1 and TRBJ2-5, with TRBD2 matching 9 bases. The CDR3 extends over 14 amino acids. Per the germline V gene, CDR1 is DFQATT and CDR2 is SNEGSKA (reference sequence). V was clipped by 1 base and J by 5 bases; unmatched bases: 5. Here the CDR3 DNA reads TGCAGTGCTAGAGTAGCTAGCGGGATGGAGACCCAGTACTTC. Translation gives CSARVASGMETQYF.

The chain employs TRBV6-1 and TRBJ1-5, with D possibly being TRBD1 (6 bases). Germline V gene data show CDR1 as MNHNS and CDR2 as SASEGT. The CDR3 totals 15 residues. Trimming removed 6 bases at V and 7 bases at J, with 19 bases between. CDR3 region: CASRTGYRVGQPQHF. In nucleotides, the CDR3 is TGTGCCAGCAGGACCGGGTACAGGGTAGGGCAGCCCCAGCATTTT.

This clonotype was recorded a few times. This chain links TRBV7-2 with TRBJ2-7; 11 nucleotides match TRBD2. The CDR3 has 15 amino acids. Germline CDR1 is SGHTA and CDR2 is FQGNSA. With V trimmed by 2 bases and J by 4 bases, 4 bases remained unmatched. The CDR3 coding sequence is TGTGCCAGCAGCTTACCACTAGCGGGAGTGTACGAGCAGTACTTC. Translation: CASSLPLAGVYEQYF.

The chain has TRBV20-1 and TRBJ2-1; 12 nucleotides match TRBD2. The ends lost 2 bases at V and 7 bases at J; junction bases unmatched: 15. Germline CDR1 is DFQATT and CDR2 is SNEGSKA (reference sequence). This CDR3 is 18 amino acids long. CDR3 residues: CSARSAPMGLAGRNEQFF. CDR3 DNA: TGCAGTGCTAGAAGTGCTCCCATGGGACTAGCGGGTAGGAATGAGCAGTTCTTC.

J is TRBJ1-1 and V is TRBV25-1, with a weak D call TRBD1 (5 bases). Per the germline V gene, CDR1 is MGHDK and CDR2 is SYGVNS. Trimming left V 3 bases short and J 5 bases short, with 19 bases between. This CDR3 comprises 16 residues. The CDR3 loop is CASSEVKGVGWTEAFF. CDR3 coding DNA: TGTGCCAGCAGTGAGGTGAAAGGGGTGGGGTGGACTGAAGCTTTCTTT.

CDR3 amino acids: CASSLVGIGGYTF. CDR3 DNA: TGTGCCAGCAGCTTAGTGGGAATTGGAGGCTACACCTTC. The V and J genes are TRBV7-2 and TRBJ1-2; D not resolved. Germline assignment: CDR1 SGHTA and CDR2 FQGNSA. V lost 1 base to trimming and J lost 8 bases, with 11 bases between them. The CDR3 consists of 13 residues.